Following are 14 T cell receptor beta chains from one sample sequenced in a study of T cell repertoires in cytomegalovirus infection. No antigen has been identified for these receptors. MiXCR, run by TCRdb on the reads, gives a single entry per CDR3 protein. Found here are 640,000 or so distinct CDR3 sequences, roughly 36% of them singletons; the top ten hold 15% to 20%. The source was cultured PBMCs, collected from culture after CMV antigen stimulation. Receptor source: a human donor in good health (CMV status not recorded). Some clones in this sample may be carry-over from other donors' samples.

The rearrangement joins TRBV19 to TRBJ2-7; 8 bases match TRBD2. V was clipped by 3 bases and J by 3 bases; unmatched bases: 7. CDR1 LNHDA and CDR2 SQIVND come from the germline V gene (reference sequence). This CDR3 spans 15 amino acids. The CDR3 spells CASSIGTSSYYEQYF. The CDR3 DNA sequence: TGTGCCAGTAGTATCGGGACTAGTTCCTACTACGAGCAGTACTTC.

This clonotype occurred a few times. The chain uses TRBV27 and TRBJ2-1, with a tentative D call TRBD1 (5 bases). The germline V gene has CDR1 MNHEY and CDR2 SMNVEV (reference sequence). The germline V and J ends were trimmed by 6 bases and 1 base, with 16 bases remaining between them. The CDR3 is 16 amino acids. The CDR3 bases are TGTGCCAGCAGCACCCTCAGGGCGAGTTCCTACAATGAGCAGTTCTTC. Protein: CASSTLRASSYNEQFF.

This chain joins TRBV20-1 and TRBJ2-7; 14 bases map to TRBD2. Germline V CDR1 and CDR2: DFQATT, SNEGSKA (reference sequence). The ends lost 4 bases at V and 5 bases at J; junction bases unmatched: 7. CDR3 length equals 15 residues. CDR3 bases: TGCAGTGCTAATAGACTAGCGGGAGGGAGAAACGAGCAGTACTTC. Encoded protein: CSANRLAGGRNEQYF.

The rearrangement uses TRBV2 and TRBJ1-3; tentative D call: TRBD1 (6 bases). Per germline, CDR1 SNHLY and CDR2 FYNNEI. Deletions cut 4 bases from V and 0 bases from J, with 16 bases between. This CDR3 is built from 17 residues. In nucleotides, the CDR3 is TGTGCCAGCAGTGTCCTAGGGGACATCAACTCTGGAAACACCATATATTTT. This gives the protein CASSVLGDINSGNTIYF.

V gene TRBV2 combines with J gene TRBJ2-5; no clear D gene. CDR1 and CDR2 (germline): SNHLY, FYNNEI. The V end was cut by 8 bases, the J end by 3 bases, with 13 bases between. There are 13 residues in the CDR3. CDR3 amino acids: CASPGRREETQYF. CDR3 nucleotides: TGTGCCAGCCCAGGCCGACGGGAAGAGACCCAGTACTTC.

This chain uses TRBV18 with TRBJ2-7; TRBD1 matches 12 bases. CDR1 and CDR2 (germline): KGHSH, LQKENI. The CDR3 has 15 amino acids. V dropped 4 bases and J dropped 2; count of bases not matched to a gene: 3. The CDR3 here is CASSLGQGAPYEQYF. The CDR3 nucleotides read TGTGCCAGCTCACTGGGACAGGGGGCACCCTACGAGCAGTACTTC.

This clonotype was picked up a small number of times. This sequence joins TRBV10-3 and TRBJ1-1; a weak D match, TRBD1 (5 bases). Germline values: CDR1 ENHRY, CDR2 SYGVKD. With 2 bases removed from V and 3 bases from J, the gap between germline ends came to 10 bases. The CDR3 extends over 14 amino acids. The CDR3 is CAISEVQGDTEAFF. CDR3 in DNA: TGTGCCATCAGTGAGGTCCAGGGCGACACTGAAGCTTTCTTT.

This chain links TRBV29-1 with TRBJ2-1; D is perhaps TRBD2 (6 bases). Trimming removed 5 bases at V and 4 bases at J, with 18 bases between. Germline lookup yields CDR1 SQVTM and CDR2 ANQGSEA. The CDR3 loop spans 15 amino acids. CDR3 nucleotide sequence: TGCAGCGTTTATCTCGAGGGTAGCGGATACAATGAGCAGTTCTTC. Protein sequence: CSVYLEGSGYNEQFF.

The chain employs TRBV12-3 or TRBV12-4 and TRBJ1-2; D is perhaps TRBD1 (5 bases). The V and J ends lost 5 bases and 8 bases respectively, with 18 bases between them. This CDR3 region has 14 residues. As DNA, the CDR3 is TGTGCCAGCAGTCGACCGGGGCCCGCTATCGGCTACACCTTC. Amino acids: CASSRPGPAIGYTF.

In this sample, this clonotype turned up a few times. The chain couples TRBV6-5 to TRBJ2-3; no clear D. Germline assignment: CDR1 MNHEY and CDR2 SVGAGI. The CDR3 loop spans 12 amino acids. V gave up 8 bases and J gave up 2 bases, with 8 bases separating them. This CDR3 is CASGRITDTQYF. The CDR3 DNA reads as TGTGCCAGCGGAAGAATCACAGATACGCAGTATTTT.

The chain has TRBV5-1 and TRBJ1-1; TRBD1 agrees at 9 bases. V shed 2 bases, J shed 4 bases, and the junction held 9 bases outside the gene matches. The germline CDR1 and CDR2 sequences are SGHRS and YFSETQ. This CDR3 is built from 16 residues. CDR3 sequence reads: CASSFLTGGRSTEAFF. The CDR3 DNA sequence: TGCGCCAGCAGCTTTCTGACAGGGGGGAGGAGCACTGAAGCTTTCTTT.

This clonotype was observed a handful of times. V gene TRBV27 combines with J gene TRBJ1-6; D is unresolved. Germline CDR1 MNHEY, CDR2 SMNVEV (reference sequence). The V end was cut by 2 bases, the J end by 9 bases, with 17 bases between. The CDR3 is 16 amino acids. The CDR3 region is CASSLRSGPFSSPLHF. The DNA of the CDR3 is TGTGCCAGCAGTTTACGCTCCGGACCGTTCTCTTCACCCCTCCACTTT.

V gene TRBV7-9 combines with J gene TRBJ2-7, with D unresolved. This CDR3 comprises 13 residues. The ends were cut back, 0 bases at V and 7 bases at J, with 10 bases in the middle. Per the germline V gene, CDR1 is SEHNR and CDR2 is FQNEAQ (reference sequence). This chain's CDR3 is CASSLARPGEQYF. The CDR3 DNA is TGTGCCAGCAGCTTAGCCAGGCCCGGGGAGCAGTACTTC.

In its sample, this clonotype was seen a few times. V and J are TRBV2 and TRBJ1-6; D uncertain. V dropped 8 bases and J dropped 1 base, with 12 bases sitting between them. Germline V gene data show CDR1 as SNHLY and CDR2 as FYNNEI. The CDR3 consists of 15 residues. The DNA for the CDR3 is TGTGCCAGCGCCACACGAGGGTCCTATAATTCACCCCTCCACTTT. Translating it yields CASATRGSYNSPLHF.